These 22 T cell receptor beta chains were sequenced from one sample in a study of regulatory dendritic cells for organ transplantation. Data came from immunoSEQ multiplex PCR; TCRdb stores just in-frame clones and leaves some out. The sample gives under 40,000 clones, about 89% of which show up once; approximately 0.11% is in the top ten. Sequencing input: naive CD8+ T cells from blood. Subset denoted: CD45RA+ naive T cells. The receptor source for this set is a human donor in good health.

CDR3 sequence reads: CACFGLGRLADTQYF. The CDR3 bases are TGTGCCTGTTTTGGTTTAGGAAGACTCGCAGATACGCAGTATTTT. J is TRBJ2-3 and V is TRBV30; D gene uncertain. CDR1 and CDR2 from the germline V gene are GTSNPN and SVGIG (reference sequence). This CDR3 has 15 residues. V lost 6 bases, J lost 4 bases, and 20 bases lay in between.

This clone has just one count. The V and J genes are TRBV4-2 and TRBJ2-7; D could derive from TRBD1 or TRBD2 (6 bases each). CDR1 LGHNA and CDR2 YNFKEQ come from the germline V gene. The V gene lost 0 bases and the J gene lost 2 bases, with 23 bases spanning the gap. The CDR3 spans 19 residues. The CDR3 loop is CASSQEGTSGTMLTYEQYF. For the CDR3, the DNA is TGTGCCAGCAGCCAAGAAGGGACTTCCGGGACAATGCTAACCTACGAGCAGTACTTC.

This chain uses TRBV7-6 with TRBJ2-7; no definite D call. The V end lost 5 bases, the J end lost 2 bases, and 10 bases lay between the germline ends. The CDR3 consists of 13 residues. Germline-derived CDR1 and CDR2 are SGHVS and FNYEAQ. CDR3 sequence (DNA): TGTGCCAGCAGCCCCGGACCTCCCTACGAGCAGTACTTC. Its translation: CASSPGPPYEQYF.

CDR3 bases: TGTGCCAGCAGAACATCCAGGACAGGGCCCTACACAGATACGCAGTATTTT. Translation: CASRTSRTGPYTDTQYF. This chain uses TRBV27 with TRBJ2-3, with 8 bases identical to TRBD1. V dropped 6 bases and J dropped 2; count of bases not matched to a gene: 13. Looked up from germline, CDR1 is MNHEY and CDR2 is SMNVEV (reference sequence). This CDR3 is built from 17 residues.

V and J are TRBV13 and TRBJ2-7; D gene ambiguous. Trimming stripped 0 bases from V and 3 bases from J, with 9 bases between. The germline CDR1 and CDR2 sequences are PRHDT and FYEKMQ (reference sequence). The CDR3 covers 14 residues. CDR3 protein: CASSLGDVGYEQYF. The CDR3 nucleotides are TGTGCCAGCAGCTTAGGCGACGTGGGCTACGAGCAGTACTTC.

This sequence joins TRBV5-5 and TRBJ2-5; D gene ambiguous. Trimming took 4 bases from V and 5 from J, leaving 9 bases between them. Germline-derived CDR1 and CDR2 are SGHKS and YYEKEE (reference sequence). The CDR3 is 12 amino acids. The CDR3 DNA reads TGTGCCAGCAGCCCGACCGGGGAGACCCAGTACTTC. Translation gives CASSPTGETQYF. Full variable domain (outside the CDR3, taken from reference TRBV5-5 and TRBJ2-5): DAGVTQSPTHLIKTRGQQVTLRCSPISGHKSVSWYQQVLGQGPQFIFQYYEKEERGRGNFPDRFSARQFPNYSSELNVNALLLGDSALYLCASSPTGETQYFGPGTRLLVL.

The rearrangement links TRBV4-1 to TRBJ2-2; D assignment may be TRBD1 or TRBD2 (5 bases each). Per germline, CDR1 MGHRA and CDR2 YSYEKL. CDR3 size: 16 residues. Trimming cost V 0 bases and J 6 bases, with 14 bases left between them. This CDR3 is CASSQDFWSGPGELFF. CDR3 DNA sequence: TGCGCCAGCAGCCAAGATTTTTGGTCGGGGCCCGGGGAGCTGTTTTTT.

This clone was seen once. V and J are TRBV27 and TRBJ2-7, with D perhaps TRBD1 (6 bases). CDR3 length: 14 residues. CDR1 and CDR2 (germline): MNHEY, SMNVEV (reference sequence). The ends were cut back, 8 bases at V and 6 bases at J, with 20 bases in the middle. The CDR3 nucleotides are TGTGCCAGCCTGAGTTTAGGGGGATCTCGCGAGCAGTACTTC. This gives the protein CASLSLGGSREQYF.

The V gene is TRBV7-6, the J gene TRBJ2-1; TRBD2 aligns across 13 bases. Germline assignment: CDR1 SGHVS and CDR2 FNYEAQ. This CDR3 has 17 amino acids. Unmatched junction bases numbered 2, after V lost 0 bases and J lost 3 bases. CDR3 DNA: TGTGCCAGCAGCTTAGCGACTAGCGGGGGGATCTACAATGAGCAGTTCTTC. It yields the protein CASSLATSGGIYNEQFF.

The CDR3 bases are TGTGCCAGCCTCCCTCCAGAGCGCTACGAGCAGTACTTC. Its protein product is CASLPPERYEQYF. This chain connects TRBV27 to TRBJ2-7; D remains unclear. V was cut by 8 bases and J by 3 bases, with 14 bases left in between. The CDR3 is made up of 13 amino acids. In germline, CDR1 is MNHEY, CDR2 SMNVEV (reference sequence).

This chain links TRBV4-1 with TRBJ1-1; D possibly corresponds to TRBD1 (5 bases). CDR1 and CDR2 from the germline V gene are MGHRA and YSYEKL. This CDR3 comprises 14 residues. V gave up 4 bases and J gave up 3 bases, with 12 bases separating them. This chain's CDR3 is CASSLPRGDTEAFF. As DNA, the CDR3 is TGCGCCAGCAGCCTCCCAAGGGGAGACACTGAAGCTTTCTTT.

The V gene is TRBV9, the J gene TRBJ2-7; 8 nucleotides line up with TRBD2. V was pared by 2 bases and J by 2 bases, with 6 bases of the junction left unmatched. The length of the CDR3 is 15 residues. CDR1 and CDR2 from the germline V gene are SGDLS and YYNGEE. DNA of the CDR3: TGTGCCAGCAGCGTGTCAGCGGGAGACACCTACGAGCAGTACTTC. Protein: CASSVSAGDTYEQYF.

This clone came up once. The chain carries TRBV6-1 and TRBJ2-7, with D possibly matching TRBD2 (6 bases). With 8 bases removed from V and 6 bases from J, the gap between germline ends came to 11 bases. In germline, CDR1 is MNHNS, CDR2 SASEGT. This CDR3 contains 11 residues. The CDR3 protein is CASDWRGEQYF. For the CDR3, the DNA is TGTGCCAGCGATTGGAGGGGCGAGCAGTACTTC.

The chain carries TRBV5-4 and TRBJ2-1, with unresolved D. The CDR3 extends over 17 amino acids. Germline CDR1 is SGHNT and CDR2 is YYREEE (reference sequence). Trimming shortened V by 1 base and J by 4 bases, and 18 bases separated the two germline ends. The CDR3 DNA reads TGTGCCAGCAGCTTGTCTCGGGCCACAGTAGATTACAATGAGCAGTTCTTC. This encodes CASSLSRATVDYNEQFF.

This clone was recorded a few times. The V call is TRBV7-9, the J call TRBJ1-2; D is undetermined. The length of the CDR3 is 12 residues. CDR1 is SEHNR, CDR2 FQNEAQ, per germline (reference sequence). V shed 5 bases and J shed 5 bases, with 9 bases lying between them. The CDR3 spells CASSADGYGYTF. CDR3 nucleotides: TGTGCCAGCAGCGCTGATGGATATGGCTACACCTTC. The full variable domain, rest sourced from reference TRBV7-9 and TRBJ1-2, is DTGVSQNPRHKITKRGQNVTFRCDPISEHNRLYWYRQTLGQGPEFLTYFQNEAQLEKSRLLSDRFSAERPKGSFSTLEIQRTEQGDSAMYLCASSADGYGYTFGSGTRLTVV.

This chain uses TRBV7-9 with TRBJ2-7, with 9 bases identical to TRBD2. CDR1 and CDR2 (germline): SEHNR, FQNEAQ (reference sequence). This CDR3 has 16 residues. Losses at the gene ends were 5 bases for V and 0 bases for J; bases not matched to a gene: 8. The CDR3 nucleotides read TGTGCCAGCAGCCCGATCATAGCGGGAGTCTCCTACGAGCAGTACTTC. It encodes CASSPIIAGVSYEQYF.

V usage is TRBV6-5 and J usage is TRBJ2-1, with TRBD2 as a possible D gene (6 bases). Germline CDR1 MNHEY, CDR2 SVGAGI. The CDR3 covers 14 residues. Trimming left V 2 bases short and J 10 bases short, with 15 bases between. CDR3 protein: CASSYAGPIGEQFF. The DNA of the CDR3 is TGTGCCAGCAGTTACGCGGGACCGATTGGAGAGCAGTTCTTC.

The rearrangement uses TRBV28 and TRBJ1-6; a weak D match, TRBD1 (5 bases). V shed 3 bases and J shed 8 bases, with 14 bases lying between them. The CDR3 covers 15 residues. CDR1 and CDR2 (germline): MDHEN, SYDVKM. This chain's CDR3 is CASSFRPGVDSPLHF. The CDR3 DNA follows: TGTGCCAGCAGTTTTCGTCCGGGGGTGGATTCACCCCTCCACTTT.

Concerning this clone itself: Compared with germline, one end of the junction differs, possibly owing to a read error. The rearrangement uses TRBV2 and TRBJ2-7; 9 nucleotides agree with TRBD1. CDR3 length: 11 amino acids. The germline gives CDR1 SNHLY, CDR2 FYNNEI. The CDR3 here is CASSGDREVNF. The DNA of the CDR3 is TGTGCCAGCAGTGGGGACAGGGAGGTAAACTTC.

The CDR3 bases are TGTGCCAGCAGTCCCTCGTTCGGGGAGACTGGAAACACCATATATTTT. Amino acid sequence: CASSPSFGETGNTIYF. The genes are TRBV27 and TRBJ1-3; no definite D call. The CDR3 extends over 16 amino acids. With 5 bases removed from V and 2 bases from J, the gap between germline ends came to 16 bases. From germline, CDR1 is MNHEY and CDR2 SMNVEV (reference sequence).

V is TRBV13 and J is TRBJ1-1; D gene ambiguous. Deletions cut 1 base from V and 2 bases from J, with 5 bases between. The CDR3 has 13 residues. Per germline, CDR1 PRHDT and CDR2 FYEKMQ (reference sequence). The CDR3 loop reads CASSLVGNTEAFF. The CDR3 DNA sequence: TGTGCCAGCAGCTTAGTGGGAAACACTGAAGCTTTCTTT.

J is TRBJ2-7 and V is TRBV7-9, with D unclear. The CDR3 is 11 amino acids. V lost 8 bases, J lost 1 base, and 6 bases lay in between. In germline, CDR1 is SEHNR, CDR2 FQNEAQ (reference sequence). In nucleotides, the CDR3 is TGTGCCAGCGAAGGATCCTACGAGCAGTACTTC. Translation: CASEGSYEQYF.